This entry is about one TCR beta chain. Its antigen is still unknown. This entry is derived from a study of T-cell memory formation after mild COVID-19. The study's findings and limits: Some clones that responded turned up in pre-infection memory, which suggests that cross-reactive memory joined in. Later expanders leaned CD4+, whereas clones that contracted between day 15 and 85 were balanced CD4/CD8.

With constant-segment primers, 5'RACE yielded cDNA libraries of TCR alpha and TCR beta that carried sample barcodes and UMIs. TCRdb ran MiXCR on the 5' RACE reads and lists one entry per CDR3 protein. The sample yields more than 300,000 distinct CDR3 sequences, approximately 15% seen once. V was pared by 0 bases and J by 8 bases, with 6 bases of the junction left unmatched. The germline CDR1 and CDR2 sequences are GTSNPN and SVGIG (reference sequence). The CDR3 spans 14 residues. The sequence came from a man aged 18 to 29 who had mild COVID-19 (a few samples of this study predate the infection). Cell type and time point are not known. Sequenced sample: PBMCs or a T cell subset sorted from them (not recorded which). V usage is TRBV30 and J usage is TRBJ2-1, with 8 bases identical to TRBD2. For the CDR3, the DNA is TGTGCCTGGAGTGTCGGGGGGGCCCTCGATGAGCAGTTCTTC. Protein sequence: CAWSVGGALDEQFF.